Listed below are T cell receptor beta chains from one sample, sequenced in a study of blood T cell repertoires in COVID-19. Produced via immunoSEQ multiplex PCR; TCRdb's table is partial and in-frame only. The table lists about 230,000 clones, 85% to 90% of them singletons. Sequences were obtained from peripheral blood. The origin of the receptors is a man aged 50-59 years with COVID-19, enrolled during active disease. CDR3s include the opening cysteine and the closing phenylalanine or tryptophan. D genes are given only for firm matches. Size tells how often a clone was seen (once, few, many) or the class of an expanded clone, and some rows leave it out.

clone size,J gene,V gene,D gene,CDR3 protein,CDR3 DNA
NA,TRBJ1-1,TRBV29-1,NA,CSVEDPKKGYTEAFF,TGCAGCGTTGAAGATCCAAAAAAGGGGTACACTGAAGCTTTCTTT
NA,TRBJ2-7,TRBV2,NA,CASSAGAPSYEQYF,TGTGCCAGCAGTGCAGGGGCTCCCTCCTACGAGCAGTACTTC
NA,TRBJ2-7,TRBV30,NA,CAWETGSYEQYF,TGTGCCTGGGAGACGGGTTCCTACGAGCAGTACTTC
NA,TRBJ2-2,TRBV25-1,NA,CASSEYRTGGVGTGELFF,TGTGCCAGCAGTGAATATCGGACGGGGGGCGTGGGCACCGGGGAGCTGTTTTTT
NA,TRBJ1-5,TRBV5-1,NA,CASKAEADQNQPQHF,TGCGCCAGCAAGGCAGAAGCGGACCAAAATCAGCCCCAGCATTTT
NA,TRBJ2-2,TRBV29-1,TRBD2,CSVALAGVSTGELFF,TGCAGCGTGGCACTAGCGGGAGTATCGACCGGGGAGCTGTTTTTT
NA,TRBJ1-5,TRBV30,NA,CAWGRGRVGNQPQHF,TGTGCCTGGGGGCGGGGGCGGGTTGGCAATCAGCCCCAGCATTTT
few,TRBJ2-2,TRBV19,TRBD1,CASTPRGQATGELFF,TGTGCCAGCACGCCGAGGGGGCAGGCCACCGGGGAGCTGTTTTTT
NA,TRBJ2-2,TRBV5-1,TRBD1,CASSGTDTLNTGELFF,TGCGCCAGCAGCGGGACAGATACTTTGAACACCGGGGAGCTGTTTTTT
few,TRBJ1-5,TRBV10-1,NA,CASSYRADPQPQHF,TGCGCCAGCAGTTACAGGGCGGACCCCCAGCCCCAGCATTTT
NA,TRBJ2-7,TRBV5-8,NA,CASSLAYEQYF,TGTGCCAGCAGCCTAGCCTACGAGCAGTACTTC
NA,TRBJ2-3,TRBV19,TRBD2,CASSIDLAGEGADTQYF,TGTGCCAGTAGTATAGATCTGGCGGGGGAAGGGGCAGATACGCAGTATTTT
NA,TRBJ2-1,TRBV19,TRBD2,CASSIDGASGGSYNEQFF,TGTGCCAGTAGTATTGACGGGGCTAGCGGGGGGTCCTACAATGAGCAGTTCTTC
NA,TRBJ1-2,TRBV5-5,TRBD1,CASSGRQGSVGGYTF,TGTGCCAGCAGCGGACGACAGGGGTCGGTGGGAGGCTACACCTTC
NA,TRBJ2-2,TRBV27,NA,CASKTTQGFYVTGELFF,TGTGCCAGCAAAACAACCCAGGGATTCTATGTCACCGGGGAGCTGTTTTTT
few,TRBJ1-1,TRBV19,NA,CASSIGAGTEAFF,TGTGCCAGTAGTATAGGGGCGGGGACTGAAGCTTTCTTT
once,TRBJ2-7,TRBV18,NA,CASSPGQINEQYF,TGTGCCAGCTCACCCGGACAGATCAACGAGCAGTACTTC